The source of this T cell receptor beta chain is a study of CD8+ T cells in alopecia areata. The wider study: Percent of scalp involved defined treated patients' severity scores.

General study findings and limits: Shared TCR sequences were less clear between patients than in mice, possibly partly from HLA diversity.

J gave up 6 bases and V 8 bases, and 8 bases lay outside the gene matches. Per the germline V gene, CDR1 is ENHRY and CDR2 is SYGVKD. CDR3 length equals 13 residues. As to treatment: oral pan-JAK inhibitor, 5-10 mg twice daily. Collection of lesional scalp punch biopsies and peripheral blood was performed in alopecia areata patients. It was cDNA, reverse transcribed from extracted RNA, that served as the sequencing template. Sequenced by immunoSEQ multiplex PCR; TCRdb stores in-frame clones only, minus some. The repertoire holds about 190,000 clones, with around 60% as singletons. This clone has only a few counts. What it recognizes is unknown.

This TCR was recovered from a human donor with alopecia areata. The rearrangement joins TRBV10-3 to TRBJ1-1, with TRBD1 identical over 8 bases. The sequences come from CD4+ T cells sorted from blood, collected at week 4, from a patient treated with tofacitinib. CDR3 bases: TGTGCCATCTGGACAGGGTTCTCTTCTGAAGCTTTCTTT. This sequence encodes CAIWTGFSSEAFF.